This TCR beta chain came from a study of blood T cell repertoires in COVID-19. Overall study context: The study drew acute and convalescent COVID-19 samples from the United States, Italy and Spain. PBMCs, B-cell-depleted T cells, or T cells provided the cDNA or gDNA that made up the material.

As handled by the study authors: Counts of nucleated cells, estimated from reference gene primer amplification, were obtained. This table comes from immunoSEQ multiplex PCR, and its TCRdb copy is limited to in-frame clones, with some not included. V, J and clone size are those of that table, while D and trimming were read from the DNA. The sample lists more than 250,000 clones, roughly 82% occurring once. V was pared by 0 bases and J by 8 bases, with 10 bases between. The CDR3 runs 13 residues. Germline CDR1 reads GTSNPN; CDR2 reads SVGIG (reference sequence). The sequence derives from a woman aged 50 to 60 with acute or convalescent COVID-19. The V call is TRBV30, the J call TRBJ1-4, with D maybe TRBD1 (6 bases). Input material: peripheral blood. Here the CDR3 DNA reads TGTGCCTGGAGTGTACAGGGAGACGAAAAACTGTTTTTT. Encoded protein: CAWSVQGDEKLFF.